This is a list of T cell receptor beta chains from one sample in a study of shared clonotypes between healthy human individuals. Sequenced by immunoSEQ multiplex PCR; TCRdb stores in-frame clones only, minus some. The sample has about 1.1 million clones, about 80% seen once. The sample taken for sequencing was memory CD4+ T cells from PBMCs. These receptors were taken from a young man in good health. Some clones in this sample may be carry-over from other donors' samples. CDR3s include the opening cysteine and the closing phenylalanine or tryptophan. D genes are given only for firm matches. A clone size is listed for some rows: how often the clone was seen (once, few, many), or a class if it is expanded.

d_call: -
v_call: TRBV27
j_call: TRBJ2-7
clone_size: -
cdr3_aa: CASSLGGQGFHEQYF
cdr3_nt: TGTGCCAGCAGTTTAGGAGGCCAGGGGTTCCACGAGCAGTACTTC

d_call: TRBD1
v_call: TRBV28
j_call: TRBJ1-4
clone_size: once
cdr3_aa: CASSLTGDEKLFF
cdr3_nt: TGTGCCAGCAGTTTGACAGGGGATGAAAAACTGTTTTTT

d_call: TRBD2
v_call: TRBV29-1
j_call: TRBJ2-5
clone_size: -
cdr3_aa: CSVKRLAGGGGETQYF
cdr3_nt: TGCAGCGTAAAAAGGCTAGCGGGAGGCGGGGGAGAGACCCAGTACTTC

d_call: TRBD2
v_call: TRBV6-1
j_call: TRBJ2-1
clone_size: few
cdr3_aa: CASSGQLASVNEQFF
cdr3_nt: TGTGCCAGCAGTGGCCAACTAGCGTCCGTGAATGAGCAGTTCTTC

d_call: TRBD2
v_call: TRBV5-1
j_call: TRBJ2-1
clone_size: -
cdr3_aa: CASSRTRSAYNEQFF
cdr3_nt: TGCGCCAGCAGCCGGACTAGGTCGGCCTACAATGAGCAGTTCTTC

d_call: -
v_call: TRBV15
j_call: TRBJ2-7
clone_size: -
cdr3_aa: CATSPPGGATYEQYF
cdr3_nt: TGTGCCACCTCTCCTCCAGGGGGGGCGACCTACGAGCAGTACTTC

d_call: -
v_call: TRBV5-8
j_call: TRBJ1-1
clone_size: -
cdr3_aa: CASSYFASMNTEAFF
cdr3_nt: TGTGCCAGCAGCTACTTTGCAAGCATGAACACTGAAGCTTTCTTT

d_call: -
v_call: TRBV4-1
j_call: TRBJ2-2
clone_size: few
cdr3_aa: CASSLARQAGRPGELFF
cdr3_nt: TGCGCCAGCAGCCTCGCCCGACAAGCCGGGCGCCCCGGGGAGCTGTTTTTT

d_call: TRBD1
v_call: TRBV29-1
j_call: TRBJ1-1
clone_size: many
cdr3_aa: CSVPGTGIMNTEAFF
cdr3_nt: TGCAGCGTTCCCGGGACAGGCATCATGAACACTGAAGCTTTCTTT

d_call: TRBD1
v_call: TRBV5-1
j_call: TRBJ2-2
clone_size: once
cdr3_aa: CASSLNSRDRPTGELFF
cdr3_nt: TGCGCCAGCAGCTTAAATTCCCGGGACAGACCCACCGGGGAGCTGTTTTTT

d_call: TRBD1
v_call: TRBV7-8
j_call: TRBJ2-7
clone_size: few
cdr3_aa: CATRTGEKYEQYF
cdr3_nt: TGTGCCACCAGGACAGGAGAAAAATACGAGCAGTACTTC

d_call: -
v_call: TRBV28
j_call: TRBJ1-2
clone_size: -
cdr3_aa: CASSRGHYGYTF
cdr3_nt: TGTGCCAGCAGCCGGGGCCACTATGGCTACACCTTC

d_call: -
v_call: TRBV7-2
j_call: TRBJ2-1
clone_size: -
cdr3_aa: CASSFRQGRNEQFF
cdr3_nt: TGTGCCAGCAGCTTTAGGCAGGGCCGTAATGAGCAGTTCTTC

d_call: -
v_call: TRBV20-1
j_call: TRBJ2-1
clone_size: -
cdr3_aa: CSAKGYNEQFF
cdr3_nt: TGCAGTGCTAAGGGGTACAATGAGCAGTTCTTC

d_call: -
v_call: TRBV19
j_call: TRBJ1-2
clone_size: -
cdr3_aa: CASMNRVDGYTF
cdr3_nt: TGTGCCAGTATGAACAGGGTCGATGGCTACACCTTC

d_call: TRBD2
v_call: TRBV9
j_call: TRBJ2-7
clone_size: -
cdr3_aa: CASSREGGYSYEQYF
cdr3_nt: TGTGCCAGCTCGCGGGAGGGAGGGTACTCCTACGAGCAGTACTTC

d_call: -
v_call: TRBV9
j_call: TRBJ2-7
clone_size: -
cdr3_aa: CASSQVGVSEQYF
cdr3_nt: TGTGCCAGCAGCCAGGTGGGGGTTTCCGAGCAGTACTTC

d_call: TRBD2
v_call: TRBV15
j_call: TRBJ2-3
clone_size: -
cdr3_aa: CATSRDGGSGTSTDTQYF
cdr3_nt: TGTGCCACCAGCAGAGATGGGGGTAGCGGGACAAGCACAGATACGCAGTATTTT

d_call: -
v_call: TRBV27
j_call: TRBJ2-7
clone_size: -
cdr3_aa: CASSFSGTPKRYYEQYF
cdr3_nt: TGTGCCAGCAGTTTTTCCGGGACACCCAAAAGGTACTACGAGCAGTACTTC

d_call: TRBD1
v_call: TRBV18
j_call: TRBJ2-7
clone_size: -
cdr3_aa: CASSPPSTGSYEQYF
cdr3_nt: TGTGCCAGCTCACCACCCTCGACAGGGTCATACGAGCAGTACTTC

d_call: -
v_call: TRBV5-1
j_call: TRBJ1-2
clone_size: -
cdr3_aa: CASSPGQLANYGYTF
cdr3_nt: TGCGCCAGCAGCCCAGGACAGCTTGCTAACTATGGCTACACCTTC

d_call: TRBD1
v_call: TRBV30
j_call: TRBJ2-7
clone_size: once
cdr3_aa: CASSGTGYEQYF
cdr3_nt: TGTGCCTCTTCCGGGACAGGCTACGAGCAGTACTTC

d_call: -
v_call: TRBV6-1
j_call: TRBJ2-7
clone_size: -
cdr3_aa: CASSETGRPPYEQYF
cdr3_nt: TGTGCCAGCAGTGAAACCGGACGGCCCCCCTACGAGCAGTACTTC

d_call: -
v_call: TRBV9
j_call: TRBJ2-3
clone_size: -
cdr3_aa: CASSVAAHFVDTQYF
cdr3_nt: TGTGCCAGCAGCGTAGCGGCCCATTTTGTGGATACGCAGTATTTT

d_call: -
v_call: TRBV18
j_call: TRBJ2-5
clone_size: -
cdr3_aa: CASSPTGFQETQYF
cdr3_nt: TGTGCCAGCTCACCTACAGGGTTTCAAGAGACCCAGTACTTC

d_call: -
v_call: TRBV20-1
j_call: TRBJ1-1
clone_size: -
cdr3_aa: CSAPSLTEAFF
cdr3_nt: TGCAGTGCTCCAAGTCTGACTGAAGCTTTCTTT

d_call: TRBD1
v_call: TRBV30
j_call: TRBJ2-5
clone_size: -
cdr3_aa: CAWSGGTGETQYF
cdr3_nt: TGTGCCTGGAGTGGTGGGACAGGAGAGACCCAGTACTTC

d_call: -
v_call: TRBV4-1
j_call: TRBJ2-7
clone_size: few
cdr3_aa: CASSPGEGHEQYF
cdr3_nt: TGCGCCAGCAGCCCCGGAGAGGGCCACGAGCAGTACTTC

d_call: -
v_call: TRBV5-6
j_call: TRBJ2-7
clone_size: -
cdr3_aa: CASSFRTPGVYEQYF
cdr3_nt: TGTGCCAGCAGCTTCCGGACGCCGGGAGTCTACGAGCAGTACTTC

d_call: -
v_call: TRBV6-5
j_call: TRBJ1-2
clone_size: once
cdr3_aa: CASSYSGYGYAF
cdr3_nt: TGTGCCAGCAGTTACTCGGGATATGGCTACGCCTTC

d_call: -
v_call: TRBV19
j_call: TRBJ1-5
clone_size: -
cdr3_aa: CASRSRDQPQHF
cdr3_nt: TGTGCCAGTAGGTCCAGGGATCAGCCCCAGCATTTT

d_call: TRBD1
v_call: TRBV18
j_call: TRBJ2-7
clone_size: -
cdr3_aa: CASSRTGAYEQYF
cdr3_nt: TGTGCCAGCTCCCGGACAGGGGCCTACGAGCAGTACTTC

d_call: -
v_call: TRBV6-5
j_call: TRBJ2-7
clone_size: -
cdr3_aa: CASSYANRYSYEQYF
cdr3_nt: TGTGCCAGCAGTTACGCCAACAGGTACTCCTACGAGCAGTACTTC

d_call: TRBD1
v_call: TRBV7-9
j_call: TRBJ1-4
clone_size: -
cdr3_aa: CASSAGTGGEKLFF
cdr3_nt: TGTGCCAGCAGCGCCGGGACAGGGGGAGAAAAACTGTTTTTT